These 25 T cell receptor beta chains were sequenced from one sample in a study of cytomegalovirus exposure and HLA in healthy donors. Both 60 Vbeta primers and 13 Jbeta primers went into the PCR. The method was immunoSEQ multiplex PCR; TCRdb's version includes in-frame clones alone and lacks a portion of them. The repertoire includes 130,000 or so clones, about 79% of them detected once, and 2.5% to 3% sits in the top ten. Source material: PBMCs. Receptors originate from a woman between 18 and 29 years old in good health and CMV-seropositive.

In DNA form, the CDR3 reads TGTGCCAGCAGTGAGAGCGGGGGGGACACCGGGGAGCTGTTTTTT. Its protein product is CASSESGGDTGELFF. The chain has TRBV6-4 and TRBJ2-2, with TRBD2 matching over 10 bases. Germline assignment: CDR1 MRHNA and CDR2 SNTAGT. The CDR3 has 15 amino acids. The J segment lost 3 bases and the V segment lost 3 bases, leaving 1 base of the junction unmatched.

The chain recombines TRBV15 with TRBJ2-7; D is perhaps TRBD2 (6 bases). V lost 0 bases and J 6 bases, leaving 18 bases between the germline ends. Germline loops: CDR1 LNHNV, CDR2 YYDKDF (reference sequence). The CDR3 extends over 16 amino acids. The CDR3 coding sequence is TGTGCCACCAGCAGAGATGGGCCGGGACTGGACCCCGAGCAGTACTTC. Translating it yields CATSRDGPGLDPEQYF.

CDR3 in amino acids: CASSFQAGGQETQYF. CDR3 nucleotides: TGTGCCAGCAGCTTTCAAGCGGGGGGGCAGGAGACCCAGTACTTC. V gene TRBV5-4 combines with J gene TRBJ2-5; 10 bases agree with TRBD2. CDR1 is SGHNT and CDR2 is YYREEE in the germline V gene (reference sequence). The CDR3 is 15 amino acids. The trim removed 2 bases at V and 5 bases at J, leaving 6 bases unmatched.

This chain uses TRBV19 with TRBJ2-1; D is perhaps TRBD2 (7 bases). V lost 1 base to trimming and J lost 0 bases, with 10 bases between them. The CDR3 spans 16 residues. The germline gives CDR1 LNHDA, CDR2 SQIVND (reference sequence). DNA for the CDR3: TGTGCCAGTAGTATAGTAGGGGGGGACTCCTACAATGAGCAGTTCTTC. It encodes CASSIVGGDSYNEQFF.

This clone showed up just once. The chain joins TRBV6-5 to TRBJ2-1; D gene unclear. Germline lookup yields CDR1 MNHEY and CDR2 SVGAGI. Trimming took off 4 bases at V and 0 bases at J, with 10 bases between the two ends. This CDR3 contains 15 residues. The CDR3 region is CASSSWFSSYNEQFF. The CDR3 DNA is TGTGCCAGCAGTTCGTGGTTCAGCTCCTACAATGAGCAGTTCTTC.

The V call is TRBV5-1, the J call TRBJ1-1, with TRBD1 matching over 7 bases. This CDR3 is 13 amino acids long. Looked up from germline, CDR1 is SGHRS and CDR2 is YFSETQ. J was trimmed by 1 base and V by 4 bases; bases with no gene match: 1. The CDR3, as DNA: TGCGCCAGCAGCCAGGGGGAGAACACTGAAGCTTTCTTT. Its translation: CASSQGENTEAFF.

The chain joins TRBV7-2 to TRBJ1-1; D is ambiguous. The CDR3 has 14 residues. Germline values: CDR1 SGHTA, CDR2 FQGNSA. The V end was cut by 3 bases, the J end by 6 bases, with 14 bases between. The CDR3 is CASSLGARGAEAFF. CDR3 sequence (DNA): TGTGCCAGCAGCTTGGGAGCCAGAGGAGCTGAAGCTTTCTTT.

The CDR3 spells CASSFGTGWEKLFF. The DNA of the CDR3 is TGTGCCAGCAGCTTCGGGACAGGGTGGGAAAAACTGTTTTTT. The chain recombines TRBV5-8 with TRBJ1-4; 9 bases match TRBD1. V lost 2 bases, J lost 8 bases, and 4 bases stayed unmatched. Germline values: CDR1 SGHTS, CDR2 YDEGEE. The CDR3 extends over 14 amino acids.

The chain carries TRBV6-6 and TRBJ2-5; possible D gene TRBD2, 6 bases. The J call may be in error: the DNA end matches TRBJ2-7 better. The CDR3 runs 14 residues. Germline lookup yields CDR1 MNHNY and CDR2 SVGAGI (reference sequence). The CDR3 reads CASSYRLGGGEQYF. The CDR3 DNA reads TGTGCCAGCAGTTACAGACTCGGGGGTGGCGAGCAGTACTTC.

The CDR3 protein is CATSREGQGSYEQYF. The CDR3, as DNA: TGTGCCACCAGCAGAGAGGGACAGGGCTCCTACGAGCAGTACTTC. The chain links TRBV15 to TRBJ2-7; 9 nucleotides agree with TRBD1. CDR1 is LNHNV, CDR2 YYDKDF, per germline (reference sequence). V shed 0 bases, J shed 0 bases, and the junction held 0 bases outside the gene matches. The CDR3 consists of 15 residues.

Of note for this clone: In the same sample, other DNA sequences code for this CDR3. Here the CDR3 DNA reads TGTGCCAGCAGCTTATCCAGGAACACTGAAGCTTTCTTT. It is translated as CASSLSRNTEAFF. The chain couples TRBV7-6 to TRBJ1-1, with D uncertain. There are 13 residues in the CDR3. V was cut by 2 bases and J by 1 base, with 5 bases left in between. Germline loops: CDR1 SGHVS, CDR2 FNYEAQ. Full variable domain (remainder filled in from reference TRBV7-6 and TRBJ1-1): GAGVSQSPRYKVTKRGQDVALRCDPISGHVSLYWYRQALGQGPEFLTYFNYEAQQDKSGLPNDRFSAERPEGSISTLTIQRTEQRDSAMYRCASSLSRNTEAFFGQGTRLTVV.

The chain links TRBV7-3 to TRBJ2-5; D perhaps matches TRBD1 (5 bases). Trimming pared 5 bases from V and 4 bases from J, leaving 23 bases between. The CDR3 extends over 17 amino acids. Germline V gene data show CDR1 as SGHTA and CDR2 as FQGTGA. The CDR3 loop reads CASSPHPWGAGLETQYF. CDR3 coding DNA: TGTGCCAGCAGCCCACATCCTTGGGGCGCAGGTCTAGAGACCCAGTACTTC.

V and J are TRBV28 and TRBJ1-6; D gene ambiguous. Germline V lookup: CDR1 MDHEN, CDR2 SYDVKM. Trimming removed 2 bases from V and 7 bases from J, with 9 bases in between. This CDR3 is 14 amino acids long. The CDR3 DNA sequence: TGTGCCAGCAGTTTAGACTTCCCGAATTCACCCCTCCACTTT. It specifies CASSLDFPNSPLHF.

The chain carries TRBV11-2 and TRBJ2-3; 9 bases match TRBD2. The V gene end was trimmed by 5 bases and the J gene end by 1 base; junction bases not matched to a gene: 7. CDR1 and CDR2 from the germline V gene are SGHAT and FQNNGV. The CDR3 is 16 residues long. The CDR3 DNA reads TGTGCCAGCAGCCCTTTAGCGGGGGCAGGCACAGATACGCAGTATTTT. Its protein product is CASSPLAGAGTDTQYF.

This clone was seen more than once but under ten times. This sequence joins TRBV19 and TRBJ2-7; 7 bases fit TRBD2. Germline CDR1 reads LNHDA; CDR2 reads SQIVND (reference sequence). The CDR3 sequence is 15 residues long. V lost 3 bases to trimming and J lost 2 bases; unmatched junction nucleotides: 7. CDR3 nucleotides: TGTGCCAGTAGTATGGGGGGGGTGCCGACCTACGAGCAGTACTTC. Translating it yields CASSMGGVPTYEQYF.

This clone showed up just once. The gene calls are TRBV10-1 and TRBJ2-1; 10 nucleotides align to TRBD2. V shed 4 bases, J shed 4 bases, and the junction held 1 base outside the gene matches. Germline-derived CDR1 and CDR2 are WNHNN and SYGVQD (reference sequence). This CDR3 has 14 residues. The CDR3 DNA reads TGCGCCAGCAGTGTTAGCGGGGGGTACAATGAGCAGTTCTTC. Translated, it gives CASSVSGGYNEQFF.

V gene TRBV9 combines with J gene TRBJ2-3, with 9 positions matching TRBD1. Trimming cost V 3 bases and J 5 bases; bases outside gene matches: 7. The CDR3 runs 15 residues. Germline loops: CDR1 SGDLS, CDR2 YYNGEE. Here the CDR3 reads CASSAETGGRDTQYF. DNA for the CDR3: TGTGCCAGCAGCGCCGAGACAGGGGGTCGAGATACGCAGTATTTT.

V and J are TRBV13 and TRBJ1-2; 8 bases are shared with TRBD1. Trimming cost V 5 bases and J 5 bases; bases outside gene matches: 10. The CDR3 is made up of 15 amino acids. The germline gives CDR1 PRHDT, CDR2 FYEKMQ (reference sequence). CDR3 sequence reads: CASSPGQDAPYGYTF. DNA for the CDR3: TGTGCCAGCAGCCCGGGACAGGACGCCCCGTATGGCTACACCTTC.

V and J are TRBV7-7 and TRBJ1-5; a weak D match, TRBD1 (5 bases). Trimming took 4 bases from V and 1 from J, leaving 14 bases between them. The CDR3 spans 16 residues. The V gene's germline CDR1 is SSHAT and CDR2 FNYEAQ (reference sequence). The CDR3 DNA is TGTGCCAGCAGCTATACTCGTCCAGGGAGCAATCAGCCCCAGCATTTT. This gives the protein CASSYTRPGSNQPQHF.

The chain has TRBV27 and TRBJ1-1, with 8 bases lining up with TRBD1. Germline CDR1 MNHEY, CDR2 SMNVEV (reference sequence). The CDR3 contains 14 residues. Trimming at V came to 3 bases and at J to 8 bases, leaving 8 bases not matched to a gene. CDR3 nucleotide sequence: TGTGCCAGCAGTTTGGCAGGGGGCGCGATGGAAGCTTTCTTT. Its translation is CASSLAGGAMEAFF.

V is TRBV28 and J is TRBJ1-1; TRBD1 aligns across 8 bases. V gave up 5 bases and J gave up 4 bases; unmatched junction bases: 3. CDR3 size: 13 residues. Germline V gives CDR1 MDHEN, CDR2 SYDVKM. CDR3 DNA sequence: TGTGCCAGCAGTGTAACAGGGGGCACTGAAGCTTTCTTT. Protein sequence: CASSVTGGTEAFF.

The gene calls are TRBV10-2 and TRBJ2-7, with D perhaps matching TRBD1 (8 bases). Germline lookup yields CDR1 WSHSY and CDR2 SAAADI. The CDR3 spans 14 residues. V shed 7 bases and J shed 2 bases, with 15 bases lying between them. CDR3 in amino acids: CASTDRAGAYEQYF. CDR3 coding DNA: TGCGCCAGCACGGACAGGGCGGGAGCCTACGAGCAGTACTTC.

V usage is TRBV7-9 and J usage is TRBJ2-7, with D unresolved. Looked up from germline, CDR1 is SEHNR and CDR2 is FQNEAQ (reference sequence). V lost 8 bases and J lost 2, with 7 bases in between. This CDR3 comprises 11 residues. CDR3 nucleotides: TGTGCCAGCGTAGGAGCCTACGAGCAGTACTTC. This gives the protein CASVGAYEQYF.

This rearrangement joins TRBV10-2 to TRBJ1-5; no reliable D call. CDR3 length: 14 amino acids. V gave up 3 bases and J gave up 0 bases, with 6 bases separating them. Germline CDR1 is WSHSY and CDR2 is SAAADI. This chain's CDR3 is CASSEYNSNQPQHF. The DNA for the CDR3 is TGCGCCAGCAGTGAATACAATAGCAATCAGCCCCAGCATTTT.

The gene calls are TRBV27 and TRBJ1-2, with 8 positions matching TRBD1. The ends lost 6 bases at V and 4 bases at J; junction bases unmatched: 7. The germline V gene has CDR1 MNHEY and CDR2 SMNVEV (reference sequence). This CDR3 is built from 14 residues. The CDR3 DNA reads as TGTGCCAGCAGCCGGACAGGGACTATCTATGGCTACACCTTC. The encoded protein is CASSRTGTIYGYTF.